Many counts were recorded for the clone carrying this T cell receptor beta chain. Its antigen remains unidentified. The repertoire was sequenced with immunoSEQ multiplex PCR; TCRdb's copy has only in-frame clones and lacks some. The sample contains under 95,000 clones, 80% of which appear only once. This sample was included in a study of T cells in localized non-small cell lung cancer. The study's findings and limits: Across samples, adjacent lung featured a median roughly 56 of the top 100 tumor clones. Uninvolved nearby lung showed the greatest T cell clonality, exceeding that found in tumor. Heterogeneity within the tumor remains possible, as just one region underwent sequencing.

The sequences come from peripheral blood, collected before any cancer treatment. The source is a female donor aged 60 or older with stage I lung adenocarcinoma.

CDR3 in amino acids: CASSPETGGGTEAFF. As DNA, the CDR3 is TGTGCCAGCAGTCCCGAGACAGGGGGCGGCACTGAAGCTTTCTTT. The J gene is TRBJ1-1, the V gene TRBV28; TRBD1 aligns across 10 bases. The CDR3 spans 15 residues. Germline V CDR1 and CDR2: MDHEN, SYDVKM. V lost 5 bases to trimming and J lost 4 bases; unmatched junction nucleotides: 7.